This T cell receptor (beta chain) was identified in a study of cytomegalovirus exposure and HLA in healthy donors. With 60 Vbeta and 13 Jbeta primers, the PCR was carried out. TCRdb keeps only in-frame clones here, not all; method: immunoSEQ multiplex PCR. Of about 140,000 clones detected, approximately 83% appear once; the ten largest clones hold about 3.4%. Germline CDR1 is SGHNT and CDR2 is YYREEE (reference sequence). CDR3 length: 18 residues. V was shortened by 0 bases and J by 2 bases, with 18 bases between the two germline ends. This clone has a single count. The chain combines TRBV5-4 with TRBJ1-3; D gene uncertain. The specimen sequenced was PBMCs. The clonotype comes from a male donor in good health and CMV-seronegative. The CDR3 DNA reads TGTGCCAGCAGCTTGGTGGTAAAACGGGGTGGCCCTGGAAACACCATATATTTT. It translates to CASSLVVKRGGPGNTIYF.